One and the same sample provided the 4 T cell receptor beta chains below, sequenced in a study of blood T cell repertoires in COVID-19. Profiled with immunoSEQ multiplex PCR; TCRdb holds only in-frame clones, not every one. In the table there are some 130,000 clones, roughly 80% of which are singletons. Material: peripheral blood. The receptor set was obtained from a man in his sixties with acute or convalescent COVID-19.

The rearrangement joins TRBV19 to TRBJ2-3; TRBD2 matches 9 bases. The CDR3 is 16 amino acids. Germline assignment: CDR1 LNHDA and CDR2 SQIVND (reference sequence). Trimming at V came to 7 bases and at J to 4 bases, leaving 12 bases not matched to a gene. CDR3 amino acids: CASTPRGSGRADTQYF. In DNA form, the CDR3 reads TGTGCCAGTACCCCCCGAGGTAGCGGGAGAGCAGATACGCAGTATTTT.

The chain's CDR3 is CASSFTSGGDDNEQFF. In DNA, the CDR3 is TGCGCCAGCAGCTTTACTAGCGGGGGAGACGACAATGAGCAGTTCTTC. This rearrangement joins TRBV5-1 to TRBJ2-1; 11 positions match TRBD2. This CDR3 is built from 16 residues. After removal of 2 bases from V and 5 bases from J, the junction contained 6 bases not matched to a gene. Germline-derived CDR1 and CDR2 are SGHRS and YFSETQ.

V is TRBV5-6 and J is TRBJ2-2; D might be TRBD2 (5 bases). Trimming removed 2 bases at V and 2 bases at J, with 10 bases between. Germline lookup yields CDR1 SGHDT and CDR2 YYEEEE. The CDR3 has 15 residues. CDR3 sequence reads: CASSFSGFNTGELFF. The CDR3 DNA reads as TGTGCCAGCAGCTTTTCGGGGTTCAACACCGGGGAGCTGTTTTTT.

A word on this clone: In the same sample, other DNA sequences code for this CDR3. The V gene is TRBV3-1 (or the pseudogene TRBV3-2), the J gene TRBJ2-7; D might be TRBD2 (5 bases). The germline CDR1 and CDR2 sequences are LGHDT and YNNKEL (reference sequence). This CDR3 is 13 amino acids long. V was pared by 1 base and J by 3 bases, with 7 bases between. The chain's CDR3 is CASSQGTSYEQYF. CDR3 DNA sequence: TGTGCCAGCAGCCAAGGCACTAGCTACGAGCAGTACTTC.